These T cell receptor beta chains were read from a single sample in a study of shared clonotypes between healthy human individuals. The protocol was immunoSEQ multiplex PCR, while the TCRdb copy is restricted to in-frame clones and leaves out a portion. The sample has approximately 940,000 clones, approximately 80% seen once; the top ten hold around 1.5%. Sequenced sample: memory CD4+ T cells sorted from blood. Every receptor here comes from a man younger than 30 in good health. Each CDR3 is given with its conserved first and last residue. Each record gives: V gene, clone size, J gene, D gene, CDR3 protein, CDR3 DNA. A D gene is named only where the DNA matches it firmly. Clone size is stated in some rows and not others, as once, few, many or a class when expanded.

>TRBV18|-|TRBJ2-2|TRBD2
CATPFFSGTNTGELFF
TGTGCCACCCCATTCTTCAGCGGGACGAACACCGGGGAGCTGTTTTTT
>TRBV7-6|-|TRBJ1-1|-
CASSLGEGVTEAFF
TGTGCCAGCAGCTTAGGGGAAGGGGTTACTGAAGCTTTCTTT
>TRBV21-1|-|TRBJ1-1|-
CASSPGRGLDAFF
TGTGCCAGCAGTCCCGGCAGAGGGCTGGATGCTTTCTTT
>TRBV10-3|-|TRBJ2-1|-
CAISESYEQFF
TGTGCCATCAGTGAGTCCTATGAGCAGTTCTTC
>TRBV30|once|TRBJ1-1|TRBD1
CAWSVLADREAFF
TGTGCCTGGAGTGTACTGGCGGACAGGGAAGCTTTCTTT
>TRBV6-5|-|TRBJ1-6|-
CASSYGAGSPLHF
TGTGCCAGCAGTTACGGGGCAGGGTCACCCCTCCACTTT
>TRBV7-2|-|TRBJ1-2|-
CASSPGGRPGGYGYTF
TGTGCCAGCAGCCCGGGGGGCAGGCCGGGGGGCTATGGCTACACCTTC
>TRBV7-9|-|TRBJ2-2|-
CASSLRSPNTGELFF
TGTGCCAGCAGCTTACGTTCTCCAAACACCGGGGAGCTGTTTTTT
>TRBV4-1|-|TRBJ2-1|-
CASSQFRVNEQFF
TGCGCCAGCAGCCAGTTCAGGGTCAATGAGCAGTTCTTC
>TRBV7-9|-|TRBJ2-1|TRBD2
CASSLASSSGSQNEQFF
TGTGCCAGCAGCTTAGCTTCGTCTAGCGGGAGTCAGAATGAGCAGTTCTTC
>TRBV6-1|-|TRBJ2-2|TRBD1
CASSEQGANGELFF
TGTGCCAGCAGTGAACAGGGGGCTAACGGGGAGCTGTTTTTT
>TRBV7-9|-|TRBJ2-5|-
CASSWDISFGTQYF
TGTGCCAGCAGCTGGGACATTTCCTTTGGGACCCAGTACTTC
>TRBV5-1|-|TRBJ1-6|-
CASSLTGRRDSPLHF
TGCGCCAGCAGCTTGACAGGGAGGCGGGATTCACCCCTCCACTTT
>TRBV2|-|TRBJ1-2|TRBD1
CASSPRQGGYGYTF
TGTGCCAGCAGTCCACGACAGGGGGGCTATGGCTACACCTTC
>TRBV2|once|TRBJ2-7|-
CASRTRAYEQYF
TGTGCCAGCAGGACCAGGGCCTACGAGCAGTACTTC
>TRBV10-2|once|TRBJ2-1|-
CASSERLGLSSYNEQFF
TGCGCCAGCAGTGAGCGGCTGGGATTGAGCTCCTACAATGAGCAGTTCTTC
>TRBV5-1|-|TRBJ2-5|-
CASSLILGETQYF
TGCGCCAGCAGCTTGATCTTAGGAGAGACCCAGTACTTC
>TRBV19|-|TRBJ2-7|-
CASSIQLKKVYEQYF
TGTGCCAGTAGTATCCAACTTAAAAAGGTGTACGAGCAGTACTTC
>TRBV7-2|few|TRBJ2-5|-
CASSSGILATVGETQYF
TGTGCCAGCAGCTCAGGGATACTAGCCACGGTCGGAGAGACCCAGTACTTC
>TRBV2|once|TRBJ1-1|-
CASRGRGLTEAFF
TGTGCCAGCAGAGGACGGGGGTTAACTGAAGCTTTCTTT
>TRBV25-1|-|TRBJ1-4|-
CASSGLERENEKLFF
TGTGCCAGCAGTGGACTAGAGAGGGAGAATGAAAAACTGTTTTTT
>TRBV5-1|-|TRBJ1-6|-
CASSLMGDSPLHF
TGCGCCAGCAGCTTGATGGGAGATTCACCCCTCCACTTT
>TRBV6-4|-|TRBJ1-2|-
CASSHFRVGGYTF
TGTGCCAGCAGTCACTTCCGGGTGGGTGGCTACACCTTC
>TRBV5-4|many|TRBJ2-3|TRBD2
CASSLARLAGGPGTDTQYF
TGTGCCAGCAGCTTGGCTCGGCTAGCGGGGGGCCCGGGCACAGATACGCAGTATTTT
>TRBV7-2|-|TRBJ2-7|-
CASSRTSYEQYF
TGTGCCAGCAGCAGGACCTCCTACGAGCAGTACTTC
>TRBV2|few|TRBJ1-2|TRBD1
CASGDRFYGYTF
TGTGCCAGCGGGGACAGGTTCTATGGCTACACCTTC
>TRBV29-1|-|TRBJ2-2|-
CSAGTVNTGELFF
TGCAGCGCCGGGACGGTGAACACCGGGGAGCTGTTTTTT
>TRBV4-3|-|TRBJ2-3|TRBD2
CASSQLAGEGDTQYF
TGCGCCAGCAGCCAATTAGCGGGAGAGGGAGATACGCAGTATTTT
>TRBV19|few|TRBJ2-5|-
CASSSRQETQYF
TGTGCCAGTAGTTCCAGACAAGAGACCCAGTACTTC
>TRBV2|-|TRBJ2-2|TRBD2
CASSELAGVTGELFF
TGTGCCAGCAGCGAACTAGCGGGGGTCACCGGGGAGCTGTTTTTT
>TRBV28|-|TRBJ1-2|-
CASEGVDYGYTF
TGTGCCAGCGAGGGAGTGGACTATGGCTACACCTTC
>TRBV10-3|-|TRBJ2-3|TRBD2
CAISESTPRLAGSADTQYF
TGTGCCATCAGTGAGTCCACCCCGAGACTAGCGGGTTCGGCAGATACGCAGTATTTT
>TRBV30|-|TRBJ2-2|TRBD1
CAWTAGGFTGELFF
TGTGCCTGGACCGCAGGGGGCTTCACCGGGGAGCTGTTTTTT
>TRBV9|-|TRBJ1-2|TRBD1
CASSPDRGTYGYTF
TGTGCCAGCAGCCCCGACAGGGGGACCTATGGCTACACCTTC
>TRBV6-1|-|TRBJ1-3|-
CASSSGPFSGNTIYF
TGTGCCAGCAGTTCGGGACCGTTCTCTGGAAACACCATATATTTT
>TRBV18|-|TRBJ1-1|-
CASSPPQSGLNTEAFF
TGTGCCAGCTCACCACCTCAGAGCGGATTGAACACTGAAGCTTTCTTT
>TRBV7-9|many|TRBJ1-2|TRBD1
CASSPLTGVGSYGYTF
TGTGCCAGCAGCCCACTAACAGGGGTCGGAAGCTATGGCTACACCTTC
>TRBV28|-|TRBJ2-2|TRBD2
CASSSSGRAAGELFF
TGTGCCAGCAGTTCGAGCGGGAGGGCCGCCGGGGAGCTGTTTTTT
>TRBV7-2|-|TRBJ1-2|TRBD1
CASSSGQGAAYTF
TGTGCCAGCAGCTCGGGACAGGGGGCGGCCTACACCTTC
>TRBV15|once|TRBJ1-4|-
CATSPRDPNEKLFF
TGTGCCACCAGCCCTCGGGACCCTAATGAAAAACTGTTTTTT
>TRBV6-6|-|TRBJ2-7|TRBD2
CASRRTSGTYEQYF
TGTGCCAGCAGACGGACTAGCGGGACCTACGAGCAGTACTTC
>TRBV13|-|TRBJ2-1|TRBD2
CASSLRRASGRNEQFF
TGTGCCAGCAGCTTACGTCGAGCTAGCGGGAGAAATGAGCAGTTCTTC
>TRBV7-6|-|TRBJ1-3|-
CATRKPTGSSGNTIYF
TGTGCCACCCGAAAACCCACAGGGAGCTCTGGAAACACCATATATTTT
>TRBV27|-|TRBJ2-7|-
CASSTTGYEQYF
TGTGCCAGCAGCACCACGGGCTACGAGCAGTACTTC